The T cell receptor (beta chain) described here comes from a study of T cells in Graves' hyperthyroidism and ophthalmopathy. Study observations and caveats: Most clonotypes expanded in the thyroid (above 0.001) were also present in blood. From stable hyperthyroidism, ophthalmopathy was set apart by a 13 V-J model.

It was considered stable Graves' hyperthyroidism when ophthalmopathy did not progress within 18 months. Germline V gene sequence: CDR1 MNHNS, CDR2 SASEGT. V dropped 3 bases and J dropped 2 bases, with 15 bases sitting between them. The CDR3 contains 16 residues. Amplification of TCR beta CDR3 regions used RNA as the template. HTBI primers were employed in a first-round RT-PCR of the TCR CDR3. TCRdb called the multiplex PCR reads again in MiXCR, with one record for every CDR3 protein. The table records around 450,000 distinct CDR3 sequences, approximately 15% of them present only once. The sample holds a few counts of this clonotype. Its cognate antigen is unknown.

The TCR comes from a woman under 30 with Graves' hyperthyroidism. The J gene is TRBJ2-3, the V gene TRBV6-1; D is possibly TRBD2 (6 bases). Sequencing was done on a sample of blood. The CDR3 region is CASSDRPGSNTDTQYF. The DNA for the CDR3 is TGTGCCAGCAGTGATAGGCCCGGGAGTAACACAGATACGCAGTATTTT.